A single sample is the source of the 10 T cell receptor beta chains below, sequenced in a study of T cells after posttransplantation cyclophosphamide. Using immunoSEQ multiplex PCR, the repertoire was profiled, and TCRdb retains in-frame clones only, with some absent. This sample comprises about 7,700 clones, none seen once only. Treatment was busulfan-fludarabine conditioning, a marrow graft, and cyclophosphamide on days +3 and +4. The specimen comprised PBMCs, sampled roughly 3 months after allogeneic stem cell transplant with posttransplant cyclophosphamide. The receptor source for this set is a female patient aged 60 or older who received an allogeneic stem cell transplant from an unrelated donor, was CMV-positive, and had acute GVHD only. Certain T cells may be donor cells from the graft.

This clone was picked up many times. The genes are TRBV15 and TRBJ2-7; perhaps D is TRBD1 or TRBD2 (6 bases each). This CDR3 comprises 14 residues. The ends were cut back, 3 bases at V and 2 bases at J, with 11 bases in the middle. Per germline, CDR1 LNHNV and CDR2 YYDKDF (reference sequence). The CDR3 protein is CATSRRDKTYEQYF. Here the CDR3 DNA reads TGTGCCACCAGCAGGCGGGACAAGACCTACGAGCAGTACTTC.

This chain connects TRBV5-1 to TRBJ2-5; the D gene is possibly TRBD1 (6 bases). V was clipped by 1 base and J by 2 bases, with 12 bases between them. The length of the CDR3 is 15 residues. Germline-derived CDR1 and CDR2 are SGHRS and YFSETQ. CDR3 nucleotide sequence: TGCGCCAGCAGCTTGATGGGACAACGACAAGAGACCCAGTACTTC. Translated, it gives CASSLMGQRQETQYF.

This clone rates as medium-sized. The CDR3 sequence: CASRTGGSYNEQFF. CDR3 coding DNA: TGTGCCAGCAGGACAGGGGGGTCCTACAATGAGCAGTTCTTC. The rearrangement joins TRBV28 to TRBJ2-1, with 9 bases fitting TRBD1. Trimming at V came to 6 bases and at J to 1 base, leaving 1 base not matched to a gene. From germline, CDR1 is MDHEN and CDR2 SYDVKM. The CDR3 loop spans 14 amino acids.

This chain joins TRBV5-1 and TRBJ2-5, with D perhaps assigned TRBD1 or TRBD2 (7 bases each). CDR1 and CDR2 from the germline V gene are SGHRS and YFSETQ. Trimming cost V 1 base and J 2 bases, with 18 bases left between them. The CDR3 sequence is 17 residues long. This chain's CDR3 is CASSLSGTALGQETQYF. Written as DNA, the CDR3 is TGCGCCAGCAGCTTGAGCGGGACAGCCCTAGGACAAGAGACCCAGTACTTC.

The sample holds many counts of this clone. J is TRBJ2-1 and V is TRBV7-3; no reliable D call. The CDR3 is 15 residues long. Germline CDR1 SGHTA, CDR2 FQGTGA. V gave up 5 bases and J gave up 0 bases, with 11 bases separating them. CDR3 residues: CASSPSMSSYNEQFF. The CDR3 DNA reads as TGTGCCAGCAGCCCCTCTATGAGCTCCTACAATGAGCAGTTCTTC. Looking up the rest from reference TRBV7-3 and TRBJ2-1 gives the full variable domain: GAGVSQTPSNKVTEKGKYVELRCDPISGHTALYWYRQSLGQGPEFLIYFQGTGAADDSGLPNDRFFAVRPEGSVSTLKIQRTERGDSAVYLCASSPSMSSYNEQFFGPGTRLTVL.

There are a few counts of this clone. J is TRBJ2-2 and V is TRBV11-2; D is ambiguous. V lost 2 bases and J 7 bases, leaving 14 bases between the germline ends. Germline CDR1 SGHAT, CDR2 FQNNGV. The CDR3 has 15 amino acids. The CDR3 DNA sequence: TGTGCCAGCAGCTTACTGCGGCCGACGCTCGGGGAGCTGTTTTTT. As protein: CASSLLRPTLGELFF.

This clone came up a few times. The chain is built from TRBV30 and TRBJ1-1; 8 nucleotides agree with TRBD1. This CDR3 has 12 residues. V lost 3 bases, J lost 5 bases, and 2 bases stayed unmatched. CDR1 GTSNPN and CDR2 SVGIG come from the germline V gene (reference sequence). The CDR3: CAWRYRGTEAFF. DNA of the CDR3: TGTGCCTGGAGGTACAGGGGGACTGAAGCTTTCTTT.

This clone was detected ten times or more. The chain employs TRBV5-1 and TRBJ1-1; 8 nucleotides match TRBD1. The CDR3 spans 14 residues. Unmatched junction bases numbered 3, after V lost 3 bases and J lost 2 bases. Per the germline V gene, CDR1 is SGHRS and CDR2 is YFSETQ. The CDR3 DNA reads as TGCGCCAGCAGCTCCGGACAGGGAAACACTGAAGCTTTCTTT. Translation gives CASSSGQGNTEAFF.

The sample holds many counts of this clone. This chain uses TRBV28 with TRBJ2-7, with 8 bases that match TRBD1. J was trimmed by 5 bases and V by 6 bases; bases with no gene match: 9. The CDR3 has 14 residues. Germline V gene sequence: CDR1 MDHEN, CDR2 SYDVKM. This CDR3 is CASSYDRGVDEQYF. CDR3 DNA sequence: TGTGCCAGCAGCTACGACAGGGGTGTAGACGAGCAGTACTTC.

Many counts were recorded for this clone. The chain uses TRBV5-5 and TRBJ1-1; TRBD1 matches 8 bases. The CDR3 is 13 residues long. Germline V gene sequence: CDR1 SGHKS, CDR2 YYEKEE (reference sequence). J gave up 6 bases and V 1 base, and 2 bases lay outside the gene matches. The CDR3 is CASSLWTGSEAFF. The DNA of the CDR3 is TGTGCCAGCAGCTTGTGGACAGGGTCTGAAGCTTTCTTT.